This entry lists 12 T cell receptor beta chains sequenced from one sample in a study of Tregs in tolerant kidney transplant recipients (dated by TCRdb to 2018 to 2020). Libraries were made using the immunoSEQ multiplex PCR assay. TCRdb retrieved this table from immuneACCESS and kept in-frame rearrangements only. Not all clones are present; in checked studies, unresolved V genes account for under half, and no reason is known for the remainder. This sample lists approximately 100,000 clones; more than 85% were detected once. The ten largest make up 0.35% to 0.55% of the sample. The time point tag for this specimen amounts to: blood sample drawn before combined kidney and bone marrow transplant. This material consisted of CD4+ T cells from blood, taken before the transplant. The receptors stem from a human donor who received a combined kidney and bone marrow transplant.

This clone appeared a single time. The chain is built from TRBV7-7 and TRBJ2-5; TRBD2 matches 11 bases. CDR1 and CDR2 (germline): SSHAT, FNYEAQ (reference sequence). The CDR3 is made up of 15 amino acids. Trimming cost V 5 bases and J 5 bases; bases outside gene matches: 7. The CDR3 loop reads CASSTTSGVSETQYF. The CDR3 nucleotides read TGTGCCAGCAGCACGACTAGCGGGGTTTCGGAGACCCAGTACTTC.

The genes are TRBV6-5 and TRBJ1-2; 9 nucleotides line up with TRBD1. CDR1 and CDR2 from the germline V gene are MNHEY and SVGAGI. V lost 5 bases, J lost 7 bases, and 8 bases stayed unmatched. The CDR3 runs to 14 residues. This CDR3 reads CASSVRDRVGGYTF. DNA of the CDR3: TGTGCCAGCAGTGTCCGGGACAGGGTTGGTGGCTACACCTTC.

This chain connects TRBV6-6 to TRBJ2-5, with D uncertain. This CDR3 contains 15 residues. V was trimmed by 2 bases and J by 5 bases, leaving 15 bases between them. Germline values: CDR1 MNHNY, CDR2 SVGAGI (reference sequence). CDR3: CASSYNRVQGETQYF. The CDR3, as DNA: TGTGCCAGCAGTTACAATCGGGTTCAAGGCGAGACCCAGTACTTC.

The chain joins TRBV10-3 to TRBJ2-5; 9 nucleotides agree with TRBD1. The J call may be wrong; the DNA end is better matched by TRBJ2-7. The CDR3 covers 13 residues. Per germline, CDR1 ENHRY and CDR2 SYGVKD. CDR3: CATHRDRALEQYF. The CDR3 DNA follows: TGTGCCACCCACCGGGACAGGGCTCTCGAGCAGTACTTC.

In nucleotides, the CDR3 is TGCGCCAGCAGTCAATCCCGGGACAGGTCCTACGAGCAGTACTTC. This codes for CASSQSRDRSYEQYF. The rearrangement links TRBV23-1 to TRBJ2-7; 8 nucleotides agree with TRBD1. TRBV23-1 is marked as an open reading frame, function uncertain. The CDR3 is 15 residues long. Trimming removed 0 bases from V and 1 base from J; junction bases left unmatched: 2.

The V and J genes are TRBV4-1 and TRBJ1-5; 10 bases are a match to TRBD1. Germline V gene lookup returns CDR1 MGHRA and CDR2 YSYEKL. The ends lost 2 bases at V and 1 base at J; junction bases unmatched: 5. This CDR3 has 17 amino acids. The CDR3 coding sequence is TGCGCCAGCAGCCAAAAGAGGGGACAGGGGAGCAATCAGCCCCAGCATTTT. The encoded protein is CASSQKRGQGSNQPQHF.

J is TRBJ2-4 and V is TRBV7-8; D uncertain. This CDR3 contains 15 residues. From germline, CDR1 is SGHVS and CDR2 FQNEAQ. The V and J ends lost 4 bases and 6 bases respectively, with 16 bases between them. CDR3 sequence (DNA): TGTGCCAGCAGCTCCGGCGGTAGCTTGGTAAACATTCAGTACTTC. Its protein product is CASSSGGSLVNIQYF.

The chain joins TRBV2 to TRBJ2-3, with 8 bases aligning to TRBD1. With V trimmed by 5 bases and J by 3 bases, 7 bases remained unmatched. Germline V gene lookup returns CDR1 SNHLY and CDR2 FYNNEI. The CDR3 loop spans 15 amino acids. The CDR3 bases are TGTGCCAGCAGTTCGCAGGGGGCGAGGACAGATACGCAGTATTTT. Translation: CASSSQGARTDTQYF. The full variable domain, rest sourced from reference TRBV2 and TRBJ2-3, is EPEVTQTPSHQVTQMGQEVILRCVPISNHLYFYWYRQILGQKVEFLVSFYNNEISEKSEIFDDQFSVERPDGSNFTLKIRSTKLEDSAMYFCASSSQGARTDTQYFGPGTRLTVL.

The chain has TRBV15 and TRBJ2-1, with D perhaps matching TRBD1 (6 bases). Germline lookup yields CDR1 LNHNV and CDR2 YYDKDF (reference sequence). The CDR3 contains 15 residues. V was pared by 5 bases and J by 0 bases, with 11 bases between. CDR3 loop: CATSRRGSSYNEQFF. The DNA for the CDR3 is TGTGCCACCAGCCGCAGGGGTAGCTCCTACAATGAGCAGTTCTTC.

The chain links TRBV7-2 to TRBJ2-6, with D perhaps TRBD1 (6 bases). The CDR3 totals 16 residues. The V end lost 3 bases, the J end lost 2 bases, and 11 bases lay between the germline ends. Per germline, CDR1 SGHTA and CDR2 FQGNSA. The CDR3 coding sequence is TGTGCCAGCAGCTTCAGGGGCTCCCCTGGGGCCAACGTCCTGACTTTC. Translation: CASSFRGSPGANVLTF.

This clone was recorded only once. The CDR3 is CAPGKVASEQFF. The CDR3 bases are TGTGCCCCAGGGAAGGTGGCATCTGAGCAGTTCTTC. The chain employs TRBV2 and TRBJ2-1, with D perhaps matching TRBD1 (5 bases). V gave up 11 bases and J gave up 9 bases, with 17 bases separating them. Per the germline V gene, CDR1 is SNHLY and CDR2 is FYNNEI. The length of the CDR3 is 12 residues.

The rearrangement uses TRBV7-2 and TRBJ1-2; no firm D call. Per germline, CDR1 SGHTA and CDR2 FQGNSA. V lost 1 base and J 4 bases, leaving 13 bases between the germline ends. CDR3 length equals 15 residues. This CDR3 reads CASSLVGVISYGYTF. The CDR3 DNA follows: TGTGCCAGCAGCTTAGTCGGGGTCATCAGCTATGGCTACACCTTC.